This T cell receptor (beta chain) was documented in a study of blood T cell repertoires in COVID-19. Study as a whole: Researchers got acute and convalescent COVID-19 samples from the United States, Italy and Spain. The analysed material was cDNA or gDNA that came from T cells, B-cell-depleted T cells, or PBMCs.

Germline lookup yields CDR1 MDHEN and CDR2 SYDVKM. The V segment lost 2 bases and the J segment 3 bases; nucleotides outside the gene matches: 6. This CDR3 spans 15 amino acids. The table came from immunoSEQ multiplex PCR; TCRdb's copy has only in-frame clones and leaves some out. The top ten clones hold 2% to 2.5% of a sample with over 200,000 clones, approximately 89% of them seen once. The chain combines TRBV28 with TRBJ2-7; 8 nucleotides line up with TRBD2. This clonotype was obtained from a woman between 45 and 60 years old with acute or convalescent COVID-19. Sequenced sample: peripheral blood. The CDR3 DNA reads TGTGCCAGCAGTTTACCACAGCGGGAGCGCTACGAGCAGTACTTC. Protein: CASSLPQRERYEQYF.